The clone carrying this T cell receptor (beta chain) showed up just a few times. Germline V gene lookup returns CDR1 KGHDR and CDR2 SFDVKD. The V gene end was trimmed by 8 bases and the J gene end by 5 bases; junction bases not matched to a gene: 5. The CDR3 sequence is 13 residues long. This sample is part of a study of regulatory T cells in long-lasting Graves disease. Described time point: newly diagnosed GD, antithyroid drugs for less than 3 months. The authors made the TCR library using RNA they extracted from PBMCs. Building the TCR beta libraries relied on iRepertoire HTBI primers, and CDR3 regions underwent Arm-PCR. Each CDR3 protein is one row after TCRdb ran MiXCR on the multiplex PCR reads. The table lists roughly 500,000 distinct CDR3 sequences, around 12% of them singletons. These data were likewise used in another study, on T cells in Graves' hyperthyroidism and ophthalmopathy. That report adds: Blood held most thyroid clonotypes expanded above 0.001 frequency.

The sequenced sample was peripheral blood mononuclear cells (PBMCs), obtained at new diagnosis, from a patient treated with antithyroid drugs. The genes are TRBV24-1 and TRBJ1-2; 9 bases align to TRBD1. The TCR comes from a woman in her thirties with Graves disease. The CDR3 DNA follows: TGTGCCACCACACCGGGACAGGGTTATGGCTACACCTTC. Translated, it gives CATTPGQGYGYTF.